The 30 T cell receptor delta chains presented below share a single source sample, sequenced in a study of fetal and pediatric gammadelta thymocytes. TCRdb reanalyzed the reads using CATT. This sample carries around 600 delta-chain clones, around a third of them seen once, and the ten largest clones take 15% to 25%. What was sequenced was Vgamma9Vdelta2 gamma-delta T cells from the thymus. Indicated subset: sorted CD3+gammadeltaTCR+Vgamma9+Vdelta2+ thymocytes. The receptor set was obtained from a child who underwent cardiac surgery and was recorded as healthy.

This clone was seen more than once but under ten times. This sequence is one base from a far larger clone and is likely a read error. This chain links TRDV2 with TRDJ1, with 10 bases lining up with TRDD3. Looked up from germline, CDR1 is GEAIGNYY and CDR2 is EKD. This CDR3 is 14 amino acids long. The DNA for the CDR3 is TGTGCCTGTGCCACCTGGGGGATAATCGATAAACTCATCTTT. Its translation: CACATWGIIDKLIF.

Worth noting for this clone: This probably arose from a read error, given a far larger clone one base away. The chain combines TRDV2 with TRDJ3; 8 nucleotides agree with TRDD3. In the absence of a J gene in TCRdb, the DNA was matched to germline to assign it here. CDR1 is GEAIGNYY, CDR2 EKD, per germline. The CDR3 extends over 19 amino acids. This chain's CDR3 is CACDTLLGASSWDTQQMFF. In DNA, the CDR3 is TGTGCCTGTGACACCCTACTGGGGGCTAGCTCCTGGGACACCCAACAGATGTTTTTC.

With regard to this clone: A far larger clone lies a single base away; this is likely a read error. V usage is TRDV2 and J usage is TRDJ3; 10 nucleotides match TRDD3. Assignment of the J gene here rests on matching the DNA to germline, because TCRdb gives none. CDR3 length equals 20 residues. The germline V gene has CDR1 GEAIGNYY and CDR2 EKD. Losses at the gene ends were 0 bases for V and 0 bases for J; bases not matched to a gene: 7. DNA of the CDR3: TGTGCCTGTGACACCTTTACTGGGGGATGCGCCTCCTGGGACACCCGACAGATGTTTTTC. As protein: CACDTFTGGCASWDTRQMFF.

Regarding this clone: A far larger clone is one nucleotide away, so this likely arose from a read error. The genes are TRDV1 and TRDJ1, with a possible D match to TRDD3 (7 bases). Germline V gene data show CDR1 as TSWWSYY and CDR2 as QGS. The CDR3 length is 23 residues. The CDR3 loop reads CALGEFIPSGAGGFPLYTNKLIF. The CDR3 DNA is TGTGCTCTTGGGGAATTTATCCCTTCCGGGGCGGGGGGATTCCCCTTGTACACCAATAAACTCATCTTT.

As to this clone: A read error is likely here: a far larger clone is one base away. The J gene is TRDJ1, the V gene TRDV2; possibly TRDD2 or TRDD3 for D (6 bases each). TCRdb supplies no J gene; here it was assigned by aligning the nucleotide sequence to germline. Germline V lookup: CDR1 GEAIGNYY, CDR2 EKD. This CDR3 region has 14 residues. V was pared by 3 bases and J by 4 bases, with 14 bases between. The CDR3 is CACDVLRGDDKLIF. In DNA, the CDR3 is TGTGCCTGTGACGTCCTACGGGGGGACGATAAACTCATCTTT.

The sample holds a few counts of this clone. This chain links TRDV2 with TRDJ3, with 11 bases that match TRDD3. V gave up 0 bases and J gave up 0 bases; unmatched junction bases: 3. This CDR3 is 19 amino acids long. Germline CDR1 is GEAIGNYY and CDR2 is EKD. CDR3 in amino acids: CACDTVGDTSSWDTRQMFF. The CDR3 DNA sequence: TGTGCCTGTGACACCGTGGGGGATACGAGCTCCTGGGACACCCGACAGATGTTTTTC.

This clone was seen a few times. With a far larger clone one base away, a read error is the likely cause. The rearrangement uses TRDV2 and TRDJ1; TRDD3 matches at 12 bases. This CDR3 contains 16 residues. CDR1 and CDR2 from the germline V gene are GEAIGNYY and EKD. With 2 bases clipped from V and 9 bases from J, the junction kept 12 bases outside the gene matches. CDR3: CACDILGDTLTAQLIF. The CDR3, as DNA: TGTGCCTGTGACATACTGGGGGATACTTTGACAGCACAACTCATCTTT.

Details on this clone: A far larger clone is off by one base, so a read error is likely. This chain uses TRDV2 with TRDJ3; D gene uncertain. CDR1 and CDR2 (germline): GEAIGNYY, EKD. The CDR3 consists of 13 residues. Between the trimmed V and J ends, which lost 0 bases and 12 bases, there was a span of 8 bases. Here the CDR3 reads CACDTGPFRQMFF. DNA of the CDR3: TGTGCCTGTGACACCGGGCCCTTCCGACAGATGTTTTTC.

This sequence joins TRDV2 and TRDJ3, with 13 bases aligning to TRDD3. TCRdb leaves out the J gene; it was filled in here by matching the DNA to germline. The trim removed 0 bases at V and 0 bases at J, leaving 4 bases unmatched. The CDR3 spans 20 residues. Germline V gene data show CDR1 as GEAIGNYY and CDR2 as EKD. DNA of the CDR3: TGTGCCTGTGACACCGCCACTGGGGGATACGGCTCCTGGGACACCCGACAGATGTTTTTC. Protein: CACDTATGGYGSWDTRQMFF.

About this clone itself: Since a far larger clone is one base different, this is likely a read error. This chain connects TRDV2 to TRDJ1; 11 bases agree with TRDD3. The J gene is absent in TCRdb and was assigned here via DNA matching to germline. The CDR3 length is 15 residues. Germline values: CDR1 GEAIGNYY, CDR2 EKD. The DNA for the CDR3 is TGTGCCCGTGACATACTGGGGGATAAAACCGATAAACTCATCTTT. Translation gives CARDILGDKTDKLIF.

On this clone: This likely traces to a read error, being one base from a far larger clone. This rearrangement joins TRDV2 to TRDJ3; 10 nucleotides align to TRDD3. Matching the DNA to germline supplied the J gene, which TCRdb does not give. From germline, CDR1 is GEAIGNYY and CDR2 EKD. The CDR3 length is 21 residues. DNA of the CDR3: TGTGCCTGTGACAAATTAAATACTGGGGGATTACGATCCTGGGACGCCCGACAGATGTTTTTC. The encoded protein is CACDKLNTGGLRSWDARQMFF.

In this sample, this clone turned up a few times. It is likely a read error: a sequence one base away is far more abundant. The chain carries TRDV2 and TRDJ3; 12 positions match TRDD3. Germline CDR1 is GEAIGNYY and CDR2 is EKD. The length of the CDR3 is 18 residues. CDR3 in amino acids: CACDLLGDTSWATRQMFF. The CDR3, as DNA: TGTGCCTGTGATTTACTGGGGGATACCTCCTGGGCCACCCGACAGATGTTTTTC.

A note on this clone: A far larger clone is only one base removed, so a read error is likely. This sequence joins TRDV2 and TRDJ1; 7 positions agree with TRDD3. The V and J ends lost 0 bases and 6 bases, in that order; junction bases with no gene match: 12. Germline V gene sequence: CDR1 GEAIGNYY, CDR2 EKD. The CDR3 consists of 16 residues. CDR3 sequence: CACDTRGIRTSYKLIF. The CDR3 DNA reads TGTGCCTGTGACACCAGGGGGATCCGAACGTCCTATAAACTCATCTTT.

In the case of this clone: It differs at one base from a far larger clone, so likely a read error. V is TRDV2 and J is TRDJ1, with TRDD3 matching over 10 bases. Here the J gene was assigned by germline matching of the DNA, as TCRdb has none. This CDR3 comprises 14 residues. CDR1 and CDR2 (germline): GEAIGNYY, EKD. The CDR3 loop is CASDTWGIIDKLIF. CDR3 DNA: TGTGCCAGTGACACCTGGGGGATAATCGATAAACTCATCTTT.

This clone has only a few counts. This likely reflects a read error, since a far larger clone is one base away. The V gene is TRDV2, the J gene TRDJ2; possible D gene TRDD3, 6 bases. V lost 3 bases to trimming and J lost 0 bases, with 22 bases between them. The germline V gene encodes CDR1 GEAIGNYY and CDR2 EKD. This CDR3 region has 19 residues. The CDR3 region is CACDSVLGGGSTLTAQLFF. The CDR3 DNA reads as TGTGCCTGTGACTCCGTTTTGGGTGGGGGTTCAACTTTGACAGCACAACTCTTCTTT.

This clone was counted only a few times. A far larger clone is just one base off, so this is likely a read error. V and J are TRDV2 and TRDJ1; D is possibly TRDD3 (5 bases). The V end lost 0 bases, the J end lost 0 bases, and 25 bases lay between the germline ends. Germline CDR1 reads GEAIGNYY; CDR2 reads EKD. The CDR3 is 20 amino acids. The CDR3 region is CACDTGITSRPNLYTDKLIF. CDR3 DNA sequence: TGTGCCTGTGACACCGGGATTACCTCCCGACCGAACCTGTACACCGATAAACTCATCTTT.

This clone was seen more than once but under ten times. A far bigger clonotype differs at one base, so this is likely a read error. The rearrangement joins TRDV2 to TRDJ1, with a possible D match to TRDD3 (5 bases). V lost 0 bases to trimming and J lost 0 bases, with 25 bases between them. This CDR3 comprises 20 residues. Per germline, CDR1 GEAIGNYY and CDR2 EKD. The CDR3: CACDTGITAQPNLYTDKLIF. The CDR3 nucleotides are TGTGCCTGTGACACCGGGATTACCGCCCAACCGAACCTGTACACCGATAAACTCATCTTT.

This chain joins TRDV2 and TRDJ1, with 11 bases lining up with TRDD3. The J gene was not available in TCRdb and was assigned here by matching the DNA to germline segments. Germline V gene sequence: CDR1 GEAIGNYY, CDR2 EKD. V trimming: 0 bases; J trimming: 2 bases; junction bases outside the gene matches: 4. This CDR3 has 16 residues. CDR3 amino acids: CACDTLLGDKTDKLIF. CDR3 DNA: TGTGCCTGTGACACCCTACTGGGGGATAAAACCGATAAACTCATCTTT.

About this clone: A read error is likely here: a far larger clone is one base away. The chain carries TRDV2 and TRDJ3, with 10 positions matching TRDD3. The germline CDR1 and CDR2 sequences are GEAIGNYY and EKD. The CDR3 is made up of 18 amino acids. With V trimmed by 1 base and J by 2 bases, 4 bases remained unmatched. Here the CDR3 DNA reads TGTGCCTGTGACACTGGGGGATACAACACCTGGGACACCCGACAGATGTTTTTC. As protein: CACDTGGYNTWDTRQMFF.

This clone occurred a few times. The chain combines TRDV2 with TRDJ3; weak D call: TRDD3 (5 bases). The CDR3 consists of 19 residues. The germline gives CDR1 GEAIGNYY, CDR2 EKD. The V and J ends lost 0 bases and 0 bases respectively, with 14 bases between them. This chain's CDR3 is CACDTVYWSSSWDTRQMFF. The DNA of the CDR3 is TGTGCCTGTGACACCGTTTACTGGTCAAGCTCCTGGGACACCCGACAGATGTTTTTC.

By share, this clone ranks as large. The genes are TRDV2 and TRDJ1, with 9 bases that match TRDD3. The V gene end was trimmed by 0 bases and the J gene end by 0 bases; junction bases not matched to a gene: 13. The germline V gene encodes CDR1 GEAIGNYY and CDR2 EKD. This CDR3 has 19 amino acids. Here the CDR3 reads CACDTEWTGGKKYTDKLIF. The CDR3 bases are TGTGCCTGTGACACCGAATGGACTGGGGGAAAAAAATACACCGATAAACTCATCTTT.

By proportion, this clone is large. This sequence joins TRDV2 and TRDJ1, with D possibly being TRDD3 (6 bases). The V gene's germline CDR1 is GEAIGNYY and CDR2 EKD. The CDR3 is made up of 19 amino acids. The V end lost 2 bases, the J end lost 0 bases, and 24 bases lay between the germline ends. The CDR3 DNA reads TGTGCCTGTGACATACGGCCCGGGGAAGGGAGGGGATACACCGATAAACTCATCTTT. Amino acids: CACDIRPGEGRGYTDKLIF.

In the case of this clone: Only one base separates this from a far larger clonotype, so it likely reflects a read error. The sample contains more than one DNA sequence encoding this CDR3. The chain uses TRDV2 and TRDJ1; 11 nucleotides align to TRDD3. TCRdb offers no J gene call, so here the DNA was matched to germline to obtain one. This CDR3 comprises 15 residues. Germline CDR1 and CDR2: GEAIGNYY and EKD. The CDR3 region has the DNA TGTGCCTGTGACATACTGGGGGATAAAACCGACAAACTCATCTTT. This gives the protein CACDILGDKTDKLIF.

To note about this clone: A much bigger clone sits one base away, suggesting this may be a read error. The chain links TRDV2 to TRDJ3; 8 bases are a match to TRDD3. The J gene comes from matching the DNA to germline here; TCRdb lacks it. The CDR3 contains 20 residues. The J segment lost 0 bases and the V segment lost 3 bases, leaving 12 bases of the junction unmatched. The germline V gene encodes CDR1 GEAIGNYY and CDR2 EKD. The CDR3 here is CACDSVLGGTSSWDTRQMFF. The CDR3 nucleotides are TGTGCCTGTGACTCCGTACTGGGGGGCACCAGCTCCTGGGACACCCGACAGATGTTTTTC.

Only a few counts were recorded for this clone. The chain employs TRDV2 and TRDJ3; 9 bases map to TRDD3. V lost 0 bases and J lost 0; bases outside the gene matches: 5. The CDR3 consists of 19 residues. Germline V gene sequence: CDR1 GEAIGNYY, CDR2 EKD. The CDR3 DNA follows: TGTGCCTGTGACACCTTACTGGGGGACAGCTCCTGGGACACCCGACAGATGTTTTTC. Its translation is CACDTLLGDSSWDTRQMFF.

As regards this clone: With only one base between it and a far larger clone, this is likely a read error. The J gene has no call, while the V gene is TRDV2; the D call TRDD3 from the table was never checked on the DNA. The CDR3 is 20 residues long. Germline V lookup: CDR1 GEAIGNYY, CDR2 EKD. The CDR3 DNA reads TGTGCCTGTGACACCGGGATTACCTCCCAACCGAACCTGTACACCGATAAACTCACCTTT. Residues: CACDTGITSQPNLYTDKLTF.

Turning to this clone: Given a far larger clone just one base away, this is likely a sequencing read error. This chain joins TRDV2 and TRDJ1, with a tentative D call TRDD3 (7 bases). TCRdb is silent on the J gene; assignment here came from matching the DNA to germline. The germline gives CDR1 GEAIGNYY, CDR2 EKD. This CDR3 comprises 14 residues. V lost 3 bases, J lost 4 bases, and 14 bases lay in between. The CDR3 sequence: CACDVLLGYDKLIF. CDR3 nucleotide sequence: TGTGCCTGTGACGTCCTACTGGGGTACGATAAACTCATCTTT.

This clone was observed a handful of times. A far larger clone is only one base removed, so a read error is likely. The genes are TRDV2 and TRDJ1; 10 positions match TRDD3. With V trimmed by 3 bases and J by 2 bases, 2 bases remained unmatched. Germline V gene data show CDR1 as GEAIGNYY and CDR2 as EKD. CDR3 length: 14 residues. CDR3 DNA: TGTGCCTGTGACCCCTGGGGGATAACCGATAAACTCATCTTT. Amino acid sequence: CACDPWGITDKLIF.

A note on this clone: A far larger clone is a single base away, which makes a read error likely. Other DNA sequences from this sample encode an identical CDR3 as well. The genes are TRDV2 and TRDJ2; 12 nucleotides align to TRDD3. Because TCRdb records no J gene, it was assigned here through a match of the DNA to germline. This CDR3 has 19 residues. The V segment lost 0 bases and the J segment 7 bases; nucleotides outside the gene matches: 14. CDR1 and CDR2 from the germline V gene are GEAIGNYY and EKD. Written as DNA, the CDR3 is TGTGCCTGTGACACCGGAAATTTACTGGGGGATACCGGAATAGCACAACTCTTCTTT. It codes for CACDTGNLLGDTGIAQLFF.

This clone was seen a few times. Since a far larger clone is one base different, this is likely a read error. The V gene is TRDV2, the J gene TRDJ2, with TRDD3 matching over 12 bases. Germline CDR1 and CDR2: GEAIGNYY and EKD. The J segment lost 9 bases and the V segment lost 2 bases, leaving 3 bases of the junction unmatched. The CDR3 is made up of 14 amino acids. CDR3 DNA: TGTGCCTGTGACATACTGGGGGATACAACACAACTCTTCTTT. It specifies CACDILGDTTQLFF.